A selection of T cell receptor beta chains follows, all from one sample in a study of shared T cell receptors in the human thymus. The assay was immunoSEQ multiplex PCR, and TCRdb's table has in-frame clones only and misses some. This table holds 600,000 or so clones, more than 70% found once. This sample also appeared in a second study, on human thymus T cells.

Sequencing was carried out using thymocytes. The receptors shown here come from a boy under two years old with a congenital heart defect. Each CDR3 is given with its conserved first and last residue. D genes are given only for firm matches. Size tells how often a clone was seen (once, few, many) or the class of an expanded clone, and some rows leave it out.

>NA|TRBD2|TRBJ2-7|TRBV30
TGTGCCTGGAGCGGGACTAGCAGGAGCTCCTACGAGCAGTACTTC
CAWSGTSRSSYEQYF
>NA|TRBD1|TRBJ1-1|TRBV9
TGTGCCAGCAGCCCTCGTCAGGGGGCGCCTGCTGAAGCTTTCTTT
CASSPRQGAPAEAFF
>NA|NA|TRBJ2-2|TRBV27
TGTGCCAGCAGTTTGGTGTGGCTTGGCACCGGGGAGCTGTTTTTT
CASSLVWLGTGELFF
>NA|NA|TRBJ2-6|TRBV18
TGTGCCAGCTCATCCTGGACTTCTGGGGCCAACGTCCTGACTTTC
CASSSWTSGANVLTF
>NA|NA|TRBJ1-1|TRBV5-4
TGTGCCAGCAGCTTGGATGAGCGGGGGTTAGGCACTGAAGCTTTCTTT
CASSLDERGLGTEAFF
>NA|NA|TRBJ2-3|TRBV5-1
TGCGCCAGCAGCTTGTATTTTGGACTACCTAACACCACAGATACGCAGTATTTT
CASSLYFGLPNTTDTQYF
>few|NA|TRBJ1-4|TRBV28
TGTGCCAGCAGCCCAGGGTGGTCAACTAATGAAAAACTGTTTTTT
CASSPGWSTNEKLFF
>NA|NA|TRBJ2-5|TRBV29-1
TGCAGCGTTGAAATTCATGGAGGACAAGAGACCCAGTACTTC
CSVEIHGGQETQYF
>NA|NA|TRBJ1-1|TRBV6-6
TGTGCCAGCAGTTACCAGGTCGCAGCTTTCTTT
CASSYQVAAFF
>NA|TRBD1|TRBJ2-5|TRBV5-4
TGTGCCAGCAGCTTCCTGGGACAGGAATACCAAGAGACCCAGTACTTC
CASSFLGQEYQETQYF
>NA|NA|TRBJ2-5|TRBV5-1
TGCGCCAGCAGCTTAACTAGCTGGTCCCAAGAGACCCAGTACTTC
CASSLTSWSQETQYF
>NA|TRBD1|TRBJ1-6|TRBV6-5
TGTGCCAGCAGTTGGGGACAGGGGCTCTCACCCCTCCACTTT
CASSWGQGLSPLHF
>NA|TRBD1|TRBJ2-1|TRBV19
TGTGCCAGTAGTGCGGGACAGGGGGCCTACAATGAGCAGTTCTTC
CASSAGQGAYNEQFF
>NA|TRBD2|TRBJ2-2|TRBV27
TGTGCCACCGCGACCAGCGGGATAATCACCGGGGAGCTGTTTTTT
CATATSGIITGELFF
>NA|NA|TRBJ2-1|TRBV5-1
TGCGCCAGCAGCTTGGTGGGGGGGCACAATGAGCAGTTCTTC
CASSLVGGHNEQFF
>once|TRBD2|TRBJ2-7|TRBV5-1
TGCGCCAGCAGCCCTTTTCCGGGACTAGCGGGGGGCCCCTACGAGCAGTACTTC
CASSPFPGLAGGPYEQYF
>NA|TRBD2|TRBJ2-5|TRBV4-1
TGCGCCAGCAGCCAAGGGACTAGCGGGGGGGCACTGGAGACCCAGTACTTC
CASSQGTSGGALETQYF
>NA|TRBD1|TRBJ1-2|TRBV28
TGTGCCAGCAGTCCATCCGACAGGGGGCTTGGCTACACCTTC
CASSPSDRGLGYTF
>NA|NA|TRBJ2-3|TRBV5-4
TGTGCCAGCAGCTCGGGGATCACGCCGCAGTATTTT
CASSSGITPQYF
>NA|NA|TRBJ1-5|TRBV15
TGTGCCACCAGACTAATCGGGGGGGGGAAGAGCAATCAGCCCCAGCATTTT
CATRLIGGGKSNQPQHF
>NA|TRBD2|TRBJ2-7|TRBV28
TGTGCCAGCACATACTCGGGACAAGGGCGTAGTAGCGGGGGGGGAAGCTCCTACGAGCAGTACTTC
CASTYSGQGRSSGGGSSYEQYF
>NA|TRBD1|TRBJ1-4|TRBV7-9
TGTGCCAGCAGCTCGCCCTCAGGGGGGAGCAATGAAAAACTGTTTTTT
CASSSPSGGSNEKLFF
>NA|NA|TRBJ1-1|TRBV9
TGTGCCAGCAGCGTATCAGGCCGAGCTGAAGCTTTCTTT
CASSVSGRAEAFF
>NA|NA|TRBJ1-1|TRBV6-1
TGTGCCAGCAGTGACCCAAGCCCGTCTTTAAACACTGAAGCTTTCTTT
CASSDPSPSLNTEAFF
>NA|NA|TRBJ1-1|TRBV4-3
TGCGCCAGCAGCCTTAAACGGGACACTGAAGCTTTCTTT
CASSLKRDTEAFF
>NA|NA|TRBJ1-3|TRBV6-6
TGTGCCAGCAGGGAACCACAAGGGGCCTCTGGAAACACCATATATTTT
CASREPQGASGNTIYF
>NA|NA|TRBJ1-5|TRBV28
TGTGCCAGCCGTGCCTACGGTCAGCCCCAGCATTTT
CASRAYGQPQHF
>NA|TRBD2|TRBJ2-7|TRBV9
TGTGCCAGCAGCGTAGCCTTTAGCGGGAGCCACGAGCAGTACTTC
CASSVAFSGSHEQYF
>NA|NA|TRBJ2-7|TRBV28
TGTGCCAGCAGTTTATCCCACAGGGTATACGAGCAGTACTTC
CASSLSHRVYEQYF
>NA|NA|TRBJ2-7|TRBV16
TGTGCCAGCAGCCTGACAGGAAACGAGCAGTACTTC
CASSLTGNEQYF
>NA|NA|TRBJ1-1|TRBV25-1
TGTGCCAGCAGTGAGGGCAGCATGAACACTGAAGCTTTCTTT
CASSEGSMNTEAFF
>NA|NA|TRBJ2-3|TRBV11-2
TGTGCCAGCAGCTTAGCGAGGGCTCGCACAGATACGCAGTATTTT
CASSLARARTDTQYF
>NA|NA|TRBJ2-3|TRBV28
TGTGCCACTCTAGGACGGGGGTTAACTAGCACAGATACGCAGTATTTT
CATLGRGLTSTDTQYF
>NA|TRBD2|TRBJ2-3|TRBV29-1
TGCAGCGTCCCCCTAGCGGGGGACACAGATACGCAGTATTTT
CSVPLAGDTDTQYF
>few|NA|TRBJ1-1|TRBV4-1
TGCGCCAGCAGCCAAGACGAAGCGCAGGGAATGGGGGGGAACACTGAAGCTTTCTTT
CASSQDEAQGMGGNTEAFF
>NA|TRBD1|TRBJ1-5|TRBV28
TGTGCCAGCAGTCCCAGGGGGAATTCAGCTCAGCCCCAGCATTTT
CASSPRGNSAQPQHF
>NA|TRBD2|TRBJ2-1|TRBV14
TGTGCCAGCAGCCAGGGAACTAGCGGAGCCTACAATGAGCAGTTCTTC
CASSQGTSGAYNEQFF
>NA|NA|TRBJ1-2|TRBV30
TGTGCCCTGGACGGGGGGTGGGGAGGCTATGGCTACACCTTC
CALDGGWGGYGYTF
>NA|NA|TRBJ2-7|TRBV7-6
TGTGCCAGCAGCCCCAACAACTACGAGCAGTACTTC
CASSPNNYEQYF
>NA|TRBD2|TRBJ2-5|TRBV7-6
TGTGCCAGCAGCTTAGGAGTAGCGGGGATAAAGACCCAGTACTTC
CASSLGVAGIKTQYF
>once|TRBD2|TRBJ2-1|TRBV7-7
TGTGCCAGCAGCTTAATACTAGCGGGAGTTGATGAGCAGTTCTTC
CASSLILAGVDEQFF
>NA|TRBD2|TRBJ2-3|TRBV11-3
TGTGCCAGCAGCCTCGGCGGGGGGCGTTTAGATACGCAGTATTTT
CASSLGGGRLDTQYF
>once|TRBD1|TRBJ2-1|TRBV15
TGTGCCACCAGCAGACCGGGACAGGGTCCGGGGGAGCAGTTCTTC
CATSRPGQGPGEQFF
>NA|NA|TRBJ1-5|TRBV28
TGTGCCAGCAGCCCGGGAGGGTTGAAGGCTAGCAATCAGCCCCAGCATTTT
CASSPGGLKASNQPQHF
>NA|NA|TRBJ2-7|TRBV10-1
TGCGCCAGCAGTGAGGTTCGGTCCTACGAGCAGTACTTC
CASSEVRSYEQYF
>NA|TRBD2|TRBJ2-1|TRBV5-1
TGCGCCAGCAGCTCGACTAGCGGGGGGGTGGATGAGCAGTTCTTC
CASSSTSGGVDEQFF
>NA|NA|TRBJ1-2|TRBV15
TGTGCCACCAGCAGGTCCTCTCCGGGTGGCTACACCTTC
CATSRSSPGGYTF
>NA|TRBD1|TRBJ2-5|TRBV5-5
TGTGCCAGCGGGACAGGAATCCAAGAGACCCAGTACTTC
CASGTGIQETQYF
>NA|NA|TRBJ2-1|TRBV11-2
TGTGCCAGCAGCATCCTCGGGACACACAATGAGCAGTTCTTC
CASSILGTHNEQFF
>NA|NA|TRBJ2-7|TRBV5-4
TGTGCCAGCAGCTTTCCAGGGGTTACGGGCGAGCAGTACTTC
CASSFPGVTGEQYF
>NA|TRBD1|TRBJ2-7|TRBV27
TGTGCCAGCAGTTTACGCTCTACAGGGGGCGCCGAGCAGTACTTC
CASSLRSTGGAEQYF
>NA|TRBD2|TRBJ2-7|TRBV28
TGTGCCAGCAGTTTGGCGGAGGGGACTAGCGGGAGGCAGACCTACGAGCAGTACTTC
CASSLAEGTSGRQTYEQYF